This T cell receptor beta chain stems from a study of control samples from healthy donors and cancer patients. TCRdb's copy holds only in-frame clones and misses some; the assay was immunoSEQ multiplex PCR. The sample holds about 40,000 clones; approximately 87% are singletons and the top ten take around 9.6%. The length of the CDR3 is 14 residues. The V end was cut by 5 bases, the J end by 2 bases, with 12 bases between. CDR1 is MNHEY, CDR2 SMNVEV, per germline (reference sequence). The sample taken for sequencing was PBMCs. This receptor was obtained from a woman in her sixties with lung cancer. The chain links TRBV27 to TRBJ1-1; D remains unclear. CDR3 DNA: TGTGCCAGCAGTCGTTATGACGGCAACACTGAAGCTTTCTTT. Protein sequence: CASSRYDGNTEAFF.